Shown below are 8 T cell receptor beta chains from a single sample sequenced in a study of T cells in Graves' hyperthyroidism and ophthalmopathy. Amplification yielded TCR beta CDR3 regions, with RNA transcripts as the source. In the first-round RT-PCR of the TCR CDR3, the HTBI primer set was used. TCRdb re-derived calls from the multiplex PCR reads in MiXCR, one entry per CDR3 protein. The sample carries about 380,000 distinct CDR3 sequences, roughly 14% recorded once. Sample: blood. The receptors stem from a woman aged 30 to 39 with Graves' ophthalmopathy.

This clonotype was observed many times. The chain carries TRBV20-1 and TRBJ2-7; D gene ambiguous. V was shortened by 0 bases and J by 1 base, with 10 bases between the two germline ends. CDR1 and CDR2 (germline): DFQATT, SNEGSKA (reference sequence). This CDR3 has 14 residues. CDR3 residues: CSARDAGSSYEQYF. CDR3 sequence (DNA): TGCAGTGCTAGAGATGCAGGCTCGTCCTACGAGCAGTACTTC.

This clonotype was counted ten times or more. V and J are TRBV2 and TRBJ2-5; tentative D call: TRBD1 (6 bases). CDR3 length equals 14 residues. Germline assignment: CDR1 SNHLY and CDR2 FYNNEI. V lost 7 bases and J lost 2, with 14 bases in between. DNA for the CDR3: TGTGCCAGCAACGCCGGGACACTACAAGAGACCCAGTACTTC. Its protein product is CASNAGTLQETQYF.

This clonotype appeared many times. The chain joins TRBV24-1 to TRBJ1-6, with 8 bases matching TRBD1. V was clipped by 7 bases and J by 9 bases; unmatched bases: 7. From germline, CDR1 is KGHDR and CDR2 SFDVKD. The CDR3 loop spans 14 amino acids. CDR3 region: CATRGQGASSPLHF. The CDR3 bases are TGTGCCACCAGAGGGCAGGGGGCGTCTTCACCCCTCCACTTT.

The table lists this clonotype with many counts. The chain is built from TRBV4-1 and TRBJ2-3; 10 nucleotides line up with TRBD2. The CDR3 totals 15 residues. V was clipped by 7 bases and J by 4 bases; unmatched bases: 8. Germline CDR1 MGHRA, CDR2 YSYEKL. In DNA form, the CDR3 reads TGCGCCAGCAACCCAAGCGGGGGGGGAGCAGATACGCAGTATTTT. It yields the protein CASNPSGGGADTQYF.

At least ten counts were recorded for this clonotype. The CDR3 DNA reads as TGTGCCAGCAGTGCTAAAAGGACTGAAGCTTTCTTT. This gives the protein CASSAKRTEAFF. This chain connects TRBV2 to TRBJ1-1; D gene uncertain. The CDR3 consists of 12 residues. Germline V gene lookup returns CDR1 SNHLY and CDR2 FYNNEI. V shed 4 bases and J shed 5 bases, with 8 bases lying between them.

This clonotype was picked up many times. The genes are TRBV3-1 and TRBJ2-3; 10 bases map to TRBD1. This CDR3 contains 15 residues. The germline V gene has CDR1 LGHDT and CDR2 YNNKEL (reference sequence). V lost 2 bases and J lost 3; bases outside the gene matches: 2. The CDR3 nucleotides read TGTGCCAGCAGCCAACGACAGGGGGCAACAGATACGCAGTATTTT. Translated, it gives CASSQRQGATDTQYF.

In its sample, this clonotype was seen many times. The chain is built from TRBV12-3 or TRBV12-4 and TRBJ1-5; D gene unclear. The CDR3 is 12 amino acids. The ends were cut back, 6 bases at V and 8 bases at J, with 11 bases in the middle. The CDR3 sequence is CASSPRGEPQHF. CDR3 in DNA: TGTGCCAGCAGCCCCCGGGGTGAGCCCCAGCATTTT.

A few counts support this clonotype. At one end the junction does not follow the germline gene, possibly because of a read error. The chain carries TRBV2 and TRBJ2-7; maybe TRBD2 (7 bases). This CDR3 is 15 amino acids long. Germline V gives CDR1 SNHLY, CDR2 FYNNEI. For the CDR3, the DNA is TGCGCCAGCAGCCAAAGGGGGGGGGGCCTTTACGAGCAGTACTTC. It encodes CASSQRGGGLYEQYF. The variable domain in full, with the rest retrieved from reference TRBV2 and TRBJ2-7, is EPEVTQTPSHQVTQMGQEVILRCVPISNHLYFYWYRQILGQKVEFLVSFYNNEISEKSEIFDDQFSVERPDGSNFTLKIRSTKLEDSAMYFCASSQRGGGLYEQYFGPGTRLTVT.